One sample yielded the 3 T cell receptor beta chains listed below, sequenced in a study of monozygotic twins with inflammatory bowel disease. TCRdb re-analyzed the 5' RACE reads; it lists each CDR3 protein once, without DNA. This sample contains about 140,000 distinct CDR3 sequences. Input material: blood. Receptor source: a human donor with ulcerative colitis or Crohn's disease, or a healthy co-twin of an affected twin (not recorded which).

The rearrangement links TRBV6-1 to TRBJ2-3; TCRdb picks TRBD1, but there is no DNA to check that call. Germline loops: CDR1 MNHNS, CDR2 SASEGT. The CDR3 length is 16 residues. CDR3 sequence reads: CASSKTPGQGADTQYF.

The chain employs TRBV30 and TRBJ2-2; the D call from TCRdb, TRBD1, cannot be confirmed without DNA. The length of the CDR3 is 14 residues. Germline V gene data show CDR1 as GTSNPN and CDR2 as SVGIG (reference sequence). The CDR3 loop is CAWRRQGGTGELFF.

The genes are TRBV12-3 or TRBV12-4 and TRBJ1-5; TCRdb's D gene call, TRBD1, goes unchecked for lack of DNA. The CDR3 runs to 16 residues. CDR3 amino acids: CASSSGPHYSNQPQHF.